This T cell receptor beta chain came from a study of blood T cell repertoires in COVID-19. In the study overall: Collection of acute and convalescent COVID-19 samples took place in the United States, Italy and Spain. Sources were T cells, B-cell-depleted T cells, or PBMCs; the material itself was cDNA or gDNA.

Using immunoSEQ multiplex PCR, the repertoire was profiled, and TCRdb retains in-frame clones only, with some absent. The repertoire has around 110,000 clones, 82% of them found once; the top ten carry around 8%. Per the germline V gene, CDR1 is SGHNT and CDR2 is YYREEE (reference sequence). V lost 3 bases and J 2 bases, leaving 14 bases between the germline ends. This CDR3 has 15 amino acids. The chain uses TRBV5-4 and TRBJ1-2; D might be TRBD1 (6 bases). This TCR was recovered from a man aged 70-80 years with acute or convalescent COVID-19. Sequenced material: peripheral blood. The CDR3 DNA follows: TGTGCCAGCAGCTCGGCGGGGGGCCCGAACTATGGCTACACCTTC. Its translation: CASSSAGGPNYGYTF.